The 13 T cell receptor beta chains reported below all come from one sample, sequenced in a study of blood T cell repertoires in COVID-19. The method was immunoSEQ multiplex PCR; TCRdb's version includes in-frame clones alone and lacks a portion of them. The table has about 270,000 clones, 65% to 90% seen once. Input material: peripheral blood. These receptors came from a human donor in a cohort sampled during active COVID-19.

This chain uses TRBV15 with TRBJ2-1; 7 nucleotides agree with TRBD1. V lost 0 bases and J lost 1; bases outside the gene matches: 3. Germline values: CDR1 LNHNV, CDR2 YYDKDF (reference sequence). This CDR3 comprises 16 residues. CDR3 sequence (DNA): TGTGCCACCAGCAGAGATGCCAGGGGGTCCTACAATGAGCAGTTCTTC. This encodes CATSRDARGSYNEQFF.

Note on this clone: This same CDR3 is encoded by further DNA sequences in the sample. The V and J genes are TRBV28 and TRBJ1-4; a possible D gene is TRBD1 (6 bases). The CDR3 is made up of 15 amino acids. V lost 4 bases to trimming and J lost 0 bases, with 9 bases between them. Looked up from germline, CDR1 is MDHEN and CDR2 is SYDVKM. The CDR3 here is CASSSTGSTNEKLFF. The CDR3 DNA follows: TGTGCCAGCAGTTCAACAGGGTCAACTAATGAAAAACTGTTTTTT. Full variable domain (remainder filled in from reference TRBV28 and TRBJ1-4): DVKVTQSSRYLVKRTGEKVFLECVQDMDHENMFWYRQDPGLGLRLIYFSYDVKMKEKGDIPEGYSVSREKKERFSLILESASTNQTSMYLCASSSTGSTNEKLFFGSGTQLSVL.

CDR3 sequence (DNA): TGTGCCAGCAGCCAAGCCAGCGGGAACACCGGGGAGCTGTTTTTT. Protein product: CASSQASGNTGELFF. The V and J genes are TRBV4-2 and TRBJ2-2, with D perhaps matching TRBD2 (5 bases). The CDR3 has 15 residues. Germline V gives CDR1 LGHNA, CDR2 YNFKEQ. V was clipped by 1 base and J by 1 base, with 7 bases between them.

V is TRBV5-1 and J is TRBJ1-2; no clear D. The CDR3 covers 14 residues. CDR1 SGHRS and CDR2 YFSETQ come from the germline V gene. Trimming cost V 9 bases and J 2 bases, with 17 bases left between them. The CDR3 region is CATSPGERNYGYTF. The CDR3 DNA follows: TGCGCCACCTCCCCCGGGGAAAGGAACTATGGCTACACCTTC.

The chain is built from TRBV3-1 (or the pseudogene TRBV3-2) and TRBJ2-1; 12 bases map to TRBD2. J lost 3 bases, V lost 0 bases, and 12 bases had no gene match. This CDR3 region has 20 residues. Germline lookup yields CDR1 LGHDT and CDR2 YNNKEL (reference sequence). CDR3 protein: CASSQERPSGRVPGYNEQFF. The CDR3 nucleotides are TGTGCCAGCAGCCAAGAGAGGCCTAGCGGGAGGGTACCGGGCTACAATGAGCAGTTCTTC.

A word on this clone: The identical CDR3 is also encoded by other nucleotide sequences in the sample. The chain employs TRBV18 and TRBJ1-1; D ambiguous. Germline V gives CDR1 KGHSH, CDR2 LQKENI. The CDR3 has 13 amino acids. Between the trimmed V and J ends, which lost 2 bases and 1 base, there was a span of 5 bases. CDR3 DNA sequence: TGTGCCAGCTCACCAGGGCAGAACACTGAAGCTTTCTTT. Amino acids: CASSPGQNTEAFF.

V and J are TRBV4-2 and TRBJ2-1, with TRBD2 as a possible D gene (5 bases). V was trimmed by 0 bases and J by 1 base, leaving 13 bases between them. The CDR3 has 17 residues. Germline V gives CDR1 LGHNA, CDR2 YNFKEQ. CDR3 nucleotide sequence: TGTGCCAGCAGCCAAGACACTAGTCGAACTTCCTACAATGAGCAGTTCTTC. It yields the protein CASSQDTSRTSYNEQFF.

V and J are TRBV28 and TRBJ2-1, with D possibly matching TRBD2 (5 bases). The CDR3 loop spans 12 amino acids. The ends were cut back, 10 bases at V and 1 base at J, with 8 bases in the middle. The germline CDR1 and CDR2 sequences are MDHEN and SYDVKM. The CDR3 sequence is CAIEGSYNEQFF. The CDR3 DNA sequence: TGTGCCATCGAGGGATCCTACAATGAGCAGTTCTTC.

The chain couples TRBV24-1 to TRBJ2-2; 9 bases agree with TRBD1. Germline CDR1 reads KGHDR; CDR2 reads SFDVKD. The CDR3 extends over 16 amino acids. J was trimmed by 5 bases and V by 4 bases; bases with no gene match: 7. CDR3 region: CATSETGTGSTGELFF. CDR3 nucleotides: TGTGCCACCAGTGAGACCGGGACAGGGTCAACCGGGGAGCTGTTTTTT.

The CDR3 coding sequence is TGTGCCACCAGCAGAGCCCATGGACAGGGTGCCCCTACAACTTACAATGAGCAGTTCTTC. Translated: CATSRAHGQGAPTTYNEQFF. The chain recombines TRBV15 with TRBJ2-1; 8 bases align to TRBD1. The germline V gene encodes CDR1 LNHNV and CDR2 YYDKDF (reference sequence). This CDR3 has 20 amino acids. V trimming: 1 base; J trimming: 4 bases; junction bases outside the gene matches: 18.

CDR3 coding DNA: TGTGCCAGCAGCTTAGTGCCAGGGTCTGGCACAGATACGCAGTATTTT. Protein sequence: CASSLVPGSGTDTQYF. The rearrangement joins TRBV7-8 to TRBJ2-3; a weak D match, TRBD1 (5 bases). V lost 1 base and J lost 1, with 12 bases in between. The CDR3 has 16 residues. The germline V gene encodes CDR1 SGHVS and CDR2 FQNEAQ.

In this sample, this clone turned up a few times. The rearrangement links TRBV18 to TRBJ2-7, with TRBD2 as a possible D gene (6 bases). Deletions cut 3 bases from V and 2 bases from J, with 14 bases between. The CDR3 consists of 15 residues. CDR1 is KGHSH and CDR2 is LQKENI in the germline V gene. CDR3 sequence reads: CASSPKSGRPYEQYF. CDR3 DNA: TGTGCCAGCTCACCCAAGTCAGGGAGGCCCTACGAGCAGTACTTC.

The V call is TRBV19, the J call TRBJ2-1; TRBD2 agrees at 13 bases. The CDR3 is 14 amino acids. The germline V gene has CDR1 LNHDA and CDR2 SQIVND (reference sequence). The V segment lost 4 bases and the J segment 13 bases; nucleotides outside the gene matches: 7. The chain's CDR3 is CASSTTSGRAEQFF. In nucleotides, the CDR3 is TGTGCCAGTAGTACAACTAGCGGGAGGGCAGAACAGTTCTTC.